This T cell receptor (beta chain) was sequenced in a study of shared clonotypes between healthy human individuals. Findings of the study overall: The naive CD4 repertoires of a few donors were compared, and approximately 5.3% of clonotypes were shared. Estimated clonotype richness was generally higher in naive than memory subsets.

Only in-frame clones appear in the TCRdb table, and some are missing; sequencing was by immunoSEQ multiplex PCR. The sample lists about 960,000 clones, around 80% occurring once. The CDR3 is 14 amino acids. CDR1 is SEHNR, CDR2 FQNEAQ, per germline (reference sequence). V was shortened by 7 bases and J by 7 bases, with 19 bases between the two germline ends. A remark on this clone: Its antigen is still unknown.

Input material: memory CD4+ T cells sorted from blood. Subset of the sample: CD45RA-negative fraction. The chain employs TRBV7-9 and TRBJ1-2, with D possibly TRBD1 on 6 matching bases. The receptor comes from a man aged 18 to 30 in good health. In DNA, the CDR3 is TGTGCCAGCACCGATCAACAGGGCCGCTCTGGCTACACCTTC. Its protein is CASTDQQGRSGYTF.